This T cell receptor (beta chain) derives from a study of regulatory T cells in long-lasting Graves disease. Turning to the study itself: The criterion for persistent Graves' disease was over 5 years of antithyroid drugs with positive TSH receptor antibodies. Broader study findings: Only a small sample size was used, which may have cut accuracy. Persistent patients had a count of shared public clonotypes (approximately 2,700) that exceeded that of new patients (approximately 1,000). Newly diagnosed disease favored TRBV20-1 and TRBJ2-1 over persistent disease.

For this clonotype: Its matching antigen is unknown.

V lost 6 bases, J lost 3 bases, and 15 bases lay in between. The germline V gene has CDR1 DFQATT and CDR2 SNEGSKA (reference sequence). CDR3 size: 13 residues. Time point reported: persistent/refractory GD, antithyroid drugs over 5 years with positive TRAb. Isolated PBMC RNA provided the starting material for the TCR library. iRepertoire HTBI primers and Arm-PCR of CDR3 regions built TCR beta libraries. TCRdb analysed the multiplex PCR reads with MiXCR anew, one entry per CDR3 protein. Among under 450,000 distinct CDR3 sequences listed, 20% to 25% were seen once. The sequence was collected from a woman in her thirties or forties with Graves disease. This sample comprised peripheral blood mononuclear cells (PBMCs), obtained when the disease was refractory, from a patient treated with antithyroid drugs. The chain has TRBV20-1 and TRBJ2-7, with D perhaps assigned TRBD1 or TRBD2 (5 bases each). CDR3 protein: CSAGDQRIYEQYF. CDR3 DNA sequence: TGCAGTGCCGGGGACCAGAGGATCTACGAGCAGTACTTC.